The clone carrying this T cell receptor (beta chain) was observed a few times. The data are from a study of blood T cell repertoires in COVID-19. Looking at the study overall: Sample material is recorded as cDNA or gDNA derived from T cells, B-cell-depleted T cells, or PBMCs.

Profiling relied on immunoSEQ multiplex PCR, and the TCRdb table lists in-frame clones only, not all of them. Of 120,000 to 150,000 clones listed, roughly 76% are singletons. This clonotype originated in a human donor with acute or convalescent COVID-19. The donor label of this sample is uncertain. Material for sequencing was peripheral blood.

For the CDR3, the DNA is TGTGCCAGCAGGGACAGGGTAGGAAGTGAAAAACTGTTTTTT. It codes for CASRDRVGSEKLFF. The chain recombines TRBV2 with TRBJ1-4; TRBD1 agrees at 8 bases. Trimming took 6 bases from V and 7 from J; bases not matched to a gene: 7. The CDR3 length is 14 residues. Per the germline V gene, CDR1 is SNHLY and CDR2 is FYNNEI.